This TCR beta chain derives from a study of cytomegalovirus exposure and HLA in healthy donors. Both 60 Vbeta primers and 13 Jbeta primers went into the PCR. TCRdb's copy holds only in-frame clones and misses some; the assay was immunoSEQ multiplex PCR. The repertoire holds about 160,000 clones, with about 85% as singletons. Per the germline V gene, CDR1 is SQVTM and CDR2 is ANQGSEA. The CDR3 has 12 amino acids. Whole-study findings and limits: A later analysis showed that HLA-associated TCR beta chains had undergone more clonal expansion than equally common others.

Worth noting for this clone: Its cognate antigen is unknown.

This sequence originates from a man between 18 and 29 years old in good health and CMV-seronegative. The material sequenced was PBMCs. This chain uses TRBV29-1 with TRBJ2-3; tentatively, D is TRBD1 (6 bases). CDR3 bases: TGCAGTAAGCAGGGGACCACAGATACGCAGTATTTT. It yields the protein CSKQGTTDTQYF.